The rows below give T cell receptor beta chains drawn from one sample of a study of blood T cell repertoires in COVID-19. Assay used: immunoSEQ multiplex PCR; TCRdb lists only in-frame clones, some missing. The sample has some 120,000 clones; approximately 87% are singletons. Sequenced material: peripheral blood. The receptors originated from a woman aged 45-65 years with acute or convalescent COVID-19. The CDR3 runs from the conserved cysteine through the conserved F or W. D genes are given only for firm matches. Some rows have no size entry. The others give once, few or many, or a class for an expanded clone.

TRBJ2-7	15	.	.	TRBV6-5	CASSLRREEPYEQYF	TGTGCCAGCAGTCTACGGAGGGAAGAGCCCTACGAGCAGTACTTC
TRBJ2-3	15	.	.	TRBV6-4	CASSPDGGSSNTQYF	TGTGCCAGCAGCCCCGACGGAGGGAGCTCAAATACGCAGTATTTT
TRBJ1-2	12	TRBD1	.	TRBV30	CATSRGNYGYTF	TGTGCCACCTCCAGGGGGAACTATGGCTACACCTTC
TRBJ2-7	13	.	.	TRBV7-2	CASNDRDSYEQYF	TGTGCCAGCAACGACCGGGACTCCTACGAGCAGTACTTC
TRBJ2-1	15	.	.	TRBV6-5	CASSPRGFSYNEQFF	TGTGCCAGCAGTCCGCGGGGATTCTCCTACAATGAGCAGTTCTTC
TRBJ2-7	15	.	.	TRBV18	CASSPEQTGAYEQYF	TGTGCCAGCTCACCCGAGCAGACAGGAGCCTACGAGCAGTACTTC
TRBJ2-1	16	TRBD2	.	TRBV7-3	CASSLTRGLAPDEQFF	TGTGCCAGCAGCTTAACAAGGGGACTAGCCCCCGATGAGCAGTTCTTC
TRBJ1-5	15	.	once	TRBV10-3	CASALAGDSNQPQHF	TGTGCCTCCGCGTTGGCGGGGGATAGCAATCAGCCCCAGCATTTT
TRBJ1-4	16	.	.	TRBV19	CASSIDRAGRREKLFF	TGTGCCAGTAGTATAGATAGGGCAGGGCGACGCGAAAAACTGTTTTTT
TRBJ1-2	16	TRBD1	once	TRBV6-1	CASSELGQGGRAGYTF	TGTGCCAGCAGTGAATTGGGACAGGGTGGCAGGGCTGGCTACACCTTC
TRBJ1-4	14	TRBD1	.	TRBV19	CASSPLDREEKLFF	TGTGCCAGTAGTCCCCTGGACAGGGAAGAAAAACTGTTTTTT
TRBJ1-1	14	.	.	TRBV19	CASSTKGVGTEAFF	TGTGCCAGTAGTACCAAGGGGGTGGGTACTGAAGCTTTCTTT
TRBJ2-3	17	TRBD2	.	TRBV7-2	CASSPYLAGVGTDTQYF	TGTGCCAGCAGCCCCTATCTAGCGGGGGTTGGCACAGATACGCAGTATTTT
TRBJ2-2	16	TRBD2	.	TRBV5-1	CASSLGLAGDTGELFF	TGCGCCAGCAGCTTGGGACTAGCGGGAGACACCGGGGAGCTGTTTTTT
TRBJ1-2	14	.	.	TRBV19	CASSPRGLYYGYTF	TGTGCCAGTTCTCCGAGGGGGTTGTACTATGGCTACACCTTC
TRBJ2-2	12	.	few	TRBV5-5	CASSPDFVELFF	TGTGCCAGCAGCCCCGACTTCGTGGAGCTGTTTTTT
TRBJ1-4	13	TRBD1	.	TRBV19	CASTGDRREKLFF	TGTGCCAGTACCGGGGACAGGCGTGAAAAACTGTTTTTT
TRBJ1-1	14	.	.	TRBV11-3	CASPHRAGDTEAFF	TGTGCCAGCCCGCACCGGGCGGGAGACACTGAAGCTTTCTTT
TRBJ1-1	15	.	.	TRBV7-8	CASSSYNRDATEAFF	TGTGCCAGCAGCTCCTATAACAGGGACGCCACTGAAGCTTTCTTT
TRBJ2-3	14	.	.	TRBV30	CAFVAGLSTDTQYF	TGTGCCTTCGTTGCGGGCTTAAGCACAGATACGCAGTATTTT
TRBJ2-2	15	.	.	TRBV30	CAWSVQGANTGELFF	TGTGCCTGGAGTGTACAGGGCGCGAACACCGGGGAGCTGTTTTTT
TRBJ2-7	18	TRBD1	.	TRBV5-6	CASSLEGTGRSRVYEQYF	TGTGCCAGCAGCTTGGAAGGGACAGGGCGCTCTCGGGTTTACGAGCAGTACTTC
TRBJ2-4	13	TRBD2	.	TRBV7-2	CASRLAGENIQYF	TGTGCCAGCAGGCTAGCGGGGGAAAACATTCAGTACTTC
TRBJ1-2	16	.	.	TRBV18	CASSPLAGGKNYGYTF	TGTGCCAGCTCACCACTCGCGGGGGGTAAGAACTATGGCTACACCTTC
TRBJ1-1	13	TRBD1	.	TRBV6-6	CASSGQGHTEAFF	TGTGCCAGCAGTGGACAGGGGCACACTGAAGCTTTCTTT
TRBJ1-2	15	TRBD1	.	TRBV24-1	CATSDATQGAYGYTF	TGTGCCACCAGTGACGCTACACAGGGGGCATATGGCTACACCTTC
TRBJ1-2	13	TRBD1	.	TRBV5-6	CASSLTDRDGYTF	TGTGCCAGCAGCTTGACTGACAGGGATGGCTACACCTTC
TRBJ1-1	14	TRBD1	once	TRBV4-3	CASSADRANTEAFF	TGCGCCAGCAGCGCCGACAGGGCGAACACTGAAGCTTTCTTT
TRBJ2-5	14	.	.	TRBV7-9	CASSLVPTRWTQYF	TGTGCCAGCAGCTTAGTTCCAACTCGTTGGACCCAGTACTTC
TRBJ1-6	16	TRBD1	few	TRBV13	CASSTPTGTGDSPLHF	TGTGCCAGCAGCACCCCTACCGGGACAGGGGATTCACCCCTCCACTTT
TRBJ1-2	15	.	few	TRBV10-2	CASSDGGTAGYGYTF	TGCGCCAGCAGTGACGGAGGAACTGCCGGGTATGGCTACACCTTC
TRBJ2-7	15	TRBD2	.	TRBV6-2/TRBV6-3	CASSPRPGLRYEQYF	TGTGCCAGCAGTCCGCGGCCGGGACTAAGGTACGAGCAGTACTTC
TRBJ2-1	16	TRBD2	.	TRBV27	CASRFSGRALNNEQFF	TGTGCCAGCAGATTTAGCGGGAGGGCCTTGAACAATGAGCAGTTCTTC
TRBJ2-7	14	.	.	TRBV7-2	CASSLDSTHLEQYF	TGTGCCAGCAGCTTAGATAGCACGCATTTGGAGCAGTACTTC
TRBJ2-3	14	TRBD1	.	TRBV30	CAWSEGQGTDTQYF	TGTGCCTGGAGTGAGGGACAGGGCACAGATACGCAGTATTTT
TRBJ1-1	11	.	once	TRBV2	CASSYSTEAFF	TGTGCCAGCAGTTACTCAACTGAAGCTTTCTTT
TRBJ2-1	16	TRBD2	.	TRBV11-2	CASSSQRGGSYNEQFF	TGTGCCAGCAGCTCCCAGCGGGGAGGCTCCTACAATGAGCAGTTCTTC
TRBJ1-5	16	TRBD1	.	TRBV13	CASSLEGQGPNQPQHF	TGTGCCAGCAGCCTAGAAGGACAGGGCCCCAATCAGCCCCAGCATTTT
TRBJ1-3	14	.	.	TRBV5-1	CASSIQGYGNTIYF	TGCGCCAGCAGCATCCAGGGGTACGGAAACACCATATATTTT
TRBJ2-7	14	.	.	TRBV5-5	CASSLTGRPSEQYF	TGTGCCAGCAGCTTAACAGGGCGTCCTTCCGAGCAGTACTTC
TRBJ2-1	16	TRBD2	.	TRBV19	CASSTLDGRAGNEQFF	TGTGCCAGTAGTACCCTCGACGGGAGGGCGGGTAATGAGCAGTTCTTC
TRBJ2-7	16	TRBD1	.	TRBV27	CASSLSAGGAPNEQYF	TGTGCCAGCAGTTTATCCGCAGGGGGCGCCCCAAACGAGCAGTACTTC
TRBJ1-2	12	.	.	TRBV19	CASSIMSDGYTF	TGTGCCAGTAGTATTATGAGTGATGGCTACACCTTC
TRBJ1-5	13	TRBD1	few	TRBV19	CASSGGQGQPQHF	TGTGCCAGTAGTGGGGGACAGGGTCAGCCCCAGCATTTT
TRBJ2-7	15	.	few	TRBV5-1	CASSSRPQVPYEQYF	TGCGCCAGCAGCTCAAGGCCACAGGTCCCCTACGAGCAGTACTTC